Below, 20 T cell receptor beta chains from the same sample are listed, as sequenced in a study of T cells in Graves' hyperthyroidism and ophthalmopathy. What was amplified from RNA transcripts were TCR beta CDR3 regions. First-round RT-PCR with HTBI primers amplified the TCR CDR3 region. A single record per CDR3 protein comes from TCRdb applying MiXCR to the multiplex PCR reads. This sample carries about 700,000 distinct CDR3 sequences, 11% to 15% of them seen once, and the ten largest clones take around 9.6%. Sequencing was performed on blood. The receptors originated from a woman between 18 and 29 years old with Graves' hyperthyroidism.

The chain links TRBV5-6 to TRBJ1-1, with 12 bases matching TRBD1. This CDR3 has 14 residues. Germline CDR1 and CDR2: SGHDT and YYEEEE. Losses at the gene ends were 4 bases for V and 9 bases for J; bases not matched to a gene: 7. CDR3 DNA sequence: TGTGCCAGCAGCGCCGGGACAGGGGGCTTGCAAGCTTTCTTT. This translates into CASSAGTGGLQAFF.

This clonotype was counted many times. This rearrangement joins TRBV20-1 to TRBJ2-1; D could derive from TRBD1 or TRBD2 (5 bases each). The CDR3 is 14 residues long. The germline V gene encodes CDR1 DFQATT and CDR2 SNEGSKA (reference sequence). Trimming stripped 1 base from V and 2 bases from J, with 9 bases between. In DNA form, the CDR3 reads TGCAGTGCTAGAGCCCAGGGAGCCTACAATGAGCAGTTCTTC. This sequence encodes CSARAQGAYNEQFF.

The table lists this clonotype with many counts. CDR3 bases: TGTGCCAGCAGCTTAGGAAGACAGACGACCTACAATGAGCAGTTCTTC. The encoded protein is CASSLGRQTTYNEQFF. The chain links TRBV11-2 to TRBJ2-1; maybe TRBD1 (5 bases). CDR1 is SGHAT and CDR2 is FQNNGV in the germline V gene. V lost 1 base to trimming and J lost 2 bases, with 12 bases between them. The CDR3 consists of 16 residues.

V is TRBV18 and J is TRBJ2-2; 15 bases fit TRBD2. The CDR3 is made up of 17 amino acids. V lost 5 bases, J lost 7 bases, and 8 bases stayed unmatched. CDR1 is KGHSH, CDR2 LQKENI, per germline. The CDR3 region has the DNA TGTGCCAGCTCATCTAGGACTAGCGGGAGGGCCGACGGGGAGCTGTTTTTT. It specifies CASSSRTSGRADGELFF.

This clonotype was seen many times. The chain uses TRBV5-1 and TRBJ1-5; a possible D gene is TRBD1 (6 bases). CDR1 SGHRS and CDR2 YFSETQ come from the germline V gene. The V gene lost 0 bases and the J gene lost 0 bases, with 13 bases spanning the gap. There are 17 residues in the CDR3. The CDR3 DNA reads TGCGCCAGCAGCTTGGGGGTGGGACACTATAGCAATCAGCCCCAGCATTTT. Its translation: CASSLGVGHYSNQPQHF.

A few counts support this clonotype. The CDR3 DNA reads as TGCGCCAGCAGCCAACCTCAAGGGCGGTTACAAGAGACCCAGTACTTC. Translated: CASSQPQGRLQETQYF. V and J are TRBV4-1 and TRBJ2-5; no clear D. Trimming removed 2 bases from V and 2 bases from J, with 15 bases in between. The CDR3 covers 16 residues. CDR1 and CDR2 (germline): MGHRA, YSYEKL.

On this clonotype itself: A much larger clone sits a single nucleotide away, making a read error possible. The chain couples TRBV18 to TRBJ2-3, with D possibly matching TRBD2 (5 bases). Trimming shortened V by 1 base and J by 10 bases, and 9 bases separated the two germline ends. Looked up from germline, CDR1 is KGHSH and CDR2 is LQKENI. CDR3 length equals 12 residues. The CDR3 region is CASSPLGDAQYF. In nucleotides, the CDR3 is TGTGCCAGCTCACCACTCGGGGATGCGCAGTATTTT.

This clonotype was found many times. This chain links TRBV6-1 with TRBJ2-3; 12 bases are a match to TRBD2. Trimming took 4 bases from V and 4 from J; bases not matched to a gene: 9. Germline CDR1 is MNHNS and CDR2 is SASEGT. There are 17 residues in the CDR3. CDR3 bases: TGTGCCAGCAGTGGGGGGCGACTAGCGGGAGTGGCAGATACGCAGTATTTT. Protein product: CASSGGRLAGVADTQYF.

In its sample, this clonotype was seen many times. This chain connects TRBV12-3 or TRBV12-4 to TRBJ2-1; 7 nucleotides match TRBD2. The CDR3 runs to 14 residues. The V gene end was trimmed by 4 bases and the J gene end by 5 bases; junction bases not matched to a gene: 5. The CDR3 sequence is CASSWGLPNNEQFF. CDR3 sequence (DNA): TGTGCCAGCAGTTGGGGACTACCAAACAATGAGCAGTTCTTC.

There are a few counts of this clonotype. This chain links TRBV18 with TRBJ2-1, with D possibly TRBD2 on 5 matching bases. The length of the CDR3 is 15 residues. V was shortened by 1 base and J by 4 bases, with 11 bases between the two germline ends. Germline V gene lookup returns CDR1 KGHSH and CDR2 LQKENI. CDR3 nucleotide sequence: TGTGCCAGCTCACCACTGAAAGCGGATTACAATGAGCAGTTCTTC. Encoded protein: CASSPLKADYNEQFF. The whole variable domain, remainder taken from reference TRBV18 and TRBJ2-1, is NAGVMQNPRHLVRRRGQEARLRCSPMKGHSHVYWYRQLPEEGLKFMVYLQKENIIDESGMPKERFSAEFPKEGPSILRIQQVVRGDSAAYFCASSPLKADYNEQFFGPGTRLTVL.

This clonotype was seen a handful of times. The chain is built from TRBV6-2 or TRBV6-3 and TRBJ2-7, with D hard to call. Germline V gene data show CDR1 as MNHEY and CDR2 as SVGEGT. Trimming removed 0 bases from V and 8 bases from J, with 14 bases in between. The CDR3 totals 14 residues. DNA for the CDR3: TGTGCCAGCAGTTACTCTAGGTATCGTCTCAAGCAGTACTTC. It specifies CASSYSRYRLKQYF.

V and J are TRBV9 and TRBJ1-1, with 8 bases that match TRBD1. The length of the CDR3 is 15 residues. CDR1 and CDR2 from the germline V gene are SGDLS and YYNGEE. The V segment lost 4 bases and the J segment 1 base; nucleotides outside the gene matches: 6. The CDR3, as DNA: TGTGCCAGCAGCATATCAGGGGGCACGAACACTGAAGCTTTCTTT. Amino acid sequence: CASSISGGTNTEAFF.

The table lists this clonotype with many counts. The V and J genes are TRBV7-9 and TRBJ2-3, with D unresolved. The CDR3 length is 12 residues. Germline loops: CDR1 SEHNR, CDR2 FQNEAQ (reference sequence). Trimming removed 6 bases from V and 6 bases from J, with 10 bases in between. CDR3: CASSPDGDTQYF. The CDR3 bases are TGTGCCAGCAGTCCTGACGGGGATACGCAGTATTTT.

At least ten counts were recorded for this clonotype. The chain has TRBV20-1 and TRBJ2-3; 13 bases fit TRBD2. The CDR3 sequence is 14 residues long. With V trimmed by 3 bases and J by 5 bases, 2 bases remained unmatched. Germline V CDR1 and CDR2: DFQATT, SNEGSKA (reference sequence). The CDR3 DNA is TGCAGTGCTAGGACTAGCGGGAGGCTAGATACGCAGTATTTT. Its protein is CSARTSGRLDTQYF.

Ten or more counts support this clonotype. CDR3 residues: CASRRDRGQDEQYF. Here the CDR3 DNA reads TGTGCCAGCAGGCGGGACAGGGGGCAGGACGAGCAGTACTTC. The rearrangement uses TRBV12-3 or TRBV12-4 and TRBJ2-7; 12 nucleotides line up with TRBD1. The CDR3 totals 14 residues. V shed 6 bases, J shed 5 bases, and the junction held 5 bases outside the gene matches.

This clonotype was recorded at least ten times. The J gene is TRBJ1-2, the V gene TRBV5-1; 10 positions agree with TRBD1. Per the germline V gene, CDR1 is SGHRS and CDR2 is YFSETQ. The CDR3 is 15 amino acids. Trimming at V came to 0 bases and at J to 8 bases, leaving 7 bases not matched to a gene. The CDR3 DNA is TGCGCCAGCAGCTTGGAGGGGACAGGGGCCCTAGGCTACACCTTC. This translates into CASSLEGTGALGYTF.

This clonotype was observed a few times. V and J are TRBV19 and TRBJ1-2; 8 positions match TRBD1. Trimming cost V 5 bases and J 3 bases; bases outside gene matches: 8. The CDR3 runs to 15 residues. Per the germline V gene, CDR1 is LNHDA and CDR2 is SQIVND (reference sequence). The CDR3 DNA is TGTGCCAGTAGTCAGAGGACAGGGAATTACTATGGCTACACCTTC. Residues: CASSQRTGNYYGYTF. Using reference TRBV19 and TRBJ1-2 for the parts outside the CDR3, the full variable domain is DGGITQSPKYLFRKEGQNVTLSCEQNLNHDAMYWYRQDPGQGLRLIYYSQIVNDFQKGDIAEGYSVSREKKESFPLTVTSAQKNPTAFYLCASSQRTGNYYGYTFGSGTRLTVV.

This clonotype was seen ten or more times. V is TRBV28 and J is TRBJ2-5; 9 nucleotides line up with TRBD1. Germline V gene data show CDR1 as MDHEN and CDR2 as SYDVKM. This CDR3 has 19 residues. Unmatched junction bases numbered 16, after V lost 4 bases and J lost 1 base. CDR3: CASSSYLLRDRAVQETQYF. In DNA, the CDR3 is TGTGCCAGCAGTTCTTACCTCCTCCGGGACAGGGCCGTCCAAGAGACCCAGTACTTC.

This clonotype came up many times. The chain uses TRBV20-1 and TRBJ1-2; D not resolved. Germline V CDR1 and CDR2: DFQATT, SNEGSKA (reference sequence). V was pared by 6 bases and J by 5 bases, with 10 bases between. The CDR3 sequence is 11 residues long. The CDR3 sequence: CSATDDYGYTF. In DNA, the CDR3 is TGCAGTGCCACTGATGATTATGGCTACACCTTC.

The chain is built from TRBV27 and TRBJ1-5, with D tentatively TRBD1 (5 bases). The V end was cut by 6 bases, the J end by 3 bases, with 18 bases between. The CDR3 runs to 16 residues. CDR1 is MNHEY, CDR2 SMNVEV, per germline (reference sequence). The CDR3 reads CASRSSPAGINQPQHF. CDR3 nucleotide sequence: TGTGCCAGCAGATCCTCACCCGCAGGGATCAATCAGCCCCAGCATTTT.